This T cell receptor beta chain was sequenced during a study of vaccination and CD4 T cells after COVID-19. The V end lost 1 base, the J end lost 2 bases, and 5 bases lay between the germline ends. The CDR3 runs to 13 residues. CDR1 is SEHNR, CDR2 FQNEAQ, per germline (reference sequence). About this clonotype: Its antigen remains unidentified.

The Oncomine TCR Beta short-read assay was applied to DNA of cultured CD4+ T cells. TCRdb independently ran MiXCR on the PCR reads; one entry per CDR3 protein. The sample gives under 15,000 distinct CDR3 sequences, around 45% of which show up once; 9.2% is in the top ten. Stated treatment: roughly ten-day PBMC culture with coronavirus spike peptide pools or control peptides (ViraFEST assay). This sequence was found in a human donor who had recovered from COVID-19. This specimen was CD4+ T cells from blood, cultured in vitro, taken after SARS-CoV-2 vaccination. This chain joins TRBV7-9 and TRBJ1-2, with D uncertain. The CDR3 region is CASSLGGNYGYTF. CDR3 nucleotides: TGTGCCAGCAGCTTAGGAGGGAACTATGGCTACACCTTC.